This TCR beta chain was found in a study of molecular identifiers for immune sequencing clone quantification. The wider study: For replicates, RNA isolated from 20,000 or 100,000 naive CD8 cells was divided into five portions, of which four were sequenced.

Overall study findings and caveats: Barcode-sharing identical TCR molecules could underestimate highly expanded clone sizes.

Naive CD8 T cell sorting was performed on the CD8+CD4-CCR7+CD45RA+ phenotype. TCRdb fed the PCR reads into MiXCR, producing one record per CDR3 protein. The sample has approximately 670,000 distinct CDR3 sequences, just under 20% seen once. This clonotype has a count of ten or more. Its antigen remains unknown. The germline CDR1 and CDR2 sequences are SGHDT and YYEEEE. This CDR3 is 14 amino acids long. The germline V and J ends were trimmed by 3 bases and 2 bases, with 11 bases remaining between them. This receptor was obtained from a human donor in good health. Some libraries in this study had Jurkat cell RNA spiked in. The sample taken for sequencing was naive CD8+ T cells from blood, with Jurkat cell RNA spiked in. Subset specified: FACS-sorted CD8+CD4-CCR7+CD45RA+ naive T cells. The rearrangement uses TRBV5-6 and TRBJ1-1, with D possibly being TRBD1 (5 bases). The chain's CDR3 is CASSWGFGNTEAFF. The CDR3 coding sequence is TGTGCCAGCAGCTGGGGGTTTGGAAACACTGAAGCTTTCTTT.